These T cell receptor beta chains were read from a single sample in a study of T cells in Graves' hyperthyroidism and ophthalmopathy. TCRdb passed the multiplex PCR reads through MiXCR, listing each CDR3 protein once. The sample contains more than 50,000 distinct CDR3 sequences, just under 50% of which appear only once. The source material was blood. These receptors all stem from a woman between 25 and 40 years old with Graves' ophthalmopathy. The CDR3 runs from the conserved cysteine through the conserved F or W.

J	length	V	CDR3
TRBJ1-6	15	TRBV19	CASSPRGQGNSPLHF
TRBJ1-1	13	TRBV10-3	CAISESGSTEAFF
TRBJ1-2	14	TRBV12-3/TRBV12-4	CANSKGDGVYGYTF
TRBJ1-4	15	TRBV7-9	CASSLDWGSNEKLFF
TRBJ2-5	15	TRBV29-1	CSGHRLAGSQETQYF
TRBJ2-7	18	TRBV10-2	CASSDLPGRAGSRYEQYF
TRBJ2-6	14	TRBV12-3/TRBV12-4	CASSQFSGANVLTF
TRBJ2-7	17	TRBV5-1	CASSGAATSGGSYEQYF
TRBJ2-1	17	TRBV24-1	CATSDFRTSGRGNEQFF
TRBJ1-1	13	TRBV5-4	CASSSARTTEAFF
TRBJ1-4	15	TRBV20-1	CSAPGRQGWDEKLFF
TRBJ2-5	9	TRBV7-6	CASSFGQYF
TRBJ1-5	11	TRBV28	CASRTNQPQHF
TRBJ2-7	16	TRBV6-5	CASSLNLGDSSYEQYF
TRBJ1-2	13	TRBV12-3/TRBV12-4	CASSLARDRGYTF
TRBJ2-7	17	TRBV18	CASSPRTSGIGQGEQYF
TRBJ2-7	14	TRBV7-9	CASSFLGSSYEQYF
TRBJ2-7	11	TRBV29-1	CSGGTAYEQYF
TRBJ2-3	14	TRBV18	CASSPPGGTDTRYF
TRBJ2-6	17	TRBV2	CASSELAAPIGANVLTF
TRBJ2-5	11	TRBV13	CASSLDETQYF
TRBJ2-7	13	TRBV3-1	CASRSQGNYEQYF
TRBJ2-7	16	TRBV3-1	CASSQEPAAGGLEQYF